These 2 T cell receptor beta chains share one sample of origin, sequenced in a study of blood T cell repertoires in COVID-19. Clones were read by immunoSEQ multiplex PCR, and TCRdb kept only the in-frame ones, dropping some. Of a few hundred thousand clones in the sample, roughly 86% were seen once. Input material: peripheral blood. All receptors come from a man aged 35-49 years who had recovered from COVID-19.

V and J are TRBV6-5 and TRBJ1-2; TRBD1 agrees at 7 bases. Germline V CDR1 and CDR2: MNHEY, SVGAGI. J lost 8 bases, V lost 4 bases, and 7 bases had no gene match. CDR3 length: 13 residues. CDR3: CASSLEGAGGYTF. The CDR3 region has the DNA TGTGCCAGCAGTTTGGAGGGGGCGGGGGGCTACACCTTC.

The chain carries TRBV5-1 and TRBJ2-1; 10 bases are shared with TRBD2. Germline values: CDR1 SGHRS, CDR2 YFSETQ. The CDR3 is made up of 16 amino acids. Trimming removed 3 bases from V and 6 bases from J; junction bases left unmatched: 9. The CDR3 coding sequence is TGCGCCAGCAGCTCCCTGGGTAGCGGGAGGTTCAATGAGCAGTTCTTC. This translates into CASSSLGSGRFNEQFF.